These 4 T cell receptor beta chains were sequenced from one sample in a study of T-cell reconstitution after alpha-beta-depleted transplantation in children listed by TCRdb under 2016. Preparation of the library involved PCR. Sequenced using an Illumina HiSeq 2500. TCR libraries were prepared with molecular barcoding, using unique molecular identifiers to normalize TCRbeta repertoire quantification. TCRdb cleaned the public reads at Q25 with fastp, built clones with MiXCR and kept in-frame beta chains. Under each unique CDR3 protein, matching rows form one entry showing the most common genes and DNA. Here the sample has 250,000 to 350,000 distinct CDR3 sequences; roughly 21% occur a single time. Jointly, the top ten make up approximately 10% of the sample. What this sample's treatment or condition label stands for: allogeneic hematopoietic cell transplantation with graft depleted of TCRalphabeta T cells and CD19 B cells.

The source material was PBMCs, mostly from graft donor cells, sampled 180 days after TCRalphabeta/CD19-depleted stem cell transplant. The receptors shown here come from a male patient between 5 and 17 years old who had a stem cell transplant for acute lymphoblastic leukemia, so the T cells may come from the graft donor.

This clonotype was detected only a few times. The gene calls are TRBV10-3 and TRBJ2-7; D not certain. Deletions cut 6 bases from V and 0 bases from J, with 12 bases between. Germline V gene sequence: CDR1 ENHRY, CDR2 SYGVKD. This CDR3 comprises 14 residues. CDR3 nucleotides: TGTGCCATCAGCGCAACGGACGGCTCCTACGAGCAGTACTTC. Translating it yields CAISATDGSYEQYF.

This clonotype was seen more than once but under ten times. The rearrangement uses TRBV6-1 and TRBJ2-6; no reliable D call. Germline lookup yields CDR1 MNHNS and CDR2 SASEGT. The CDR3 covers 19 residues. V gave up 6 bases and J gave up 5 bases, with 26 bases separating them. The CDR3 loop reads CASSPSSTAYSSRANVLTF. The CDR3 DNA sequence: TGTGCCAGCAGCCCTTCATCGACCGCGTATTCTTCCCGGGCCAACGTCCTGACTTTC.

The chain couples TRBV7-6 to TRBJ2-2; TRBD2 agrees at 9 bases. Trimming removed 4 bases from V and 6 bases from J; junction bases left unmatched: 15. CDR1 and CDR2 from the germline V gene are SGHVS and FNYEAQ. The CDR3 sequence is 18 residues long. CDR3 sequence (DNA): TGTGCCAGCAGCTCCCTCCCAAAAAGCGGGAGGTCCCCCGGGGAGCTGTTTTTT. Encoded protein: CASSSLPKSGRSPGELFF.

The rearrangement links TRBV7-8 to TRBJ2-5; the match to TRBD2 covers 8 bases. The germline V gene has CDR1 SGHVS and CDR2 FQNEAQ. Trimming at V came to 1 base and at J to 5 bases, leaving 9 bases not matched to a gene. The CDR3 loop spans 16 amino acids. This CDR3 reads CASSLVSGNRRETQYF. In nucleotides, the CDR3 is TGTGCCAGCAGCTTAGTTAGCGGGAATAGGAGGGAGACCCAGTACTTC.